The 9 T cell receptor beta chains below come from one sample, sequenced in a study of blood T cell repertoires in COVID-19. Assay: immunoSEQ multiplex PCR; the TCRdb copy retains only in-frame clones and omits some. Found here are over 150,000 clones, roughly 84% of them singletons; the top ten hold roughly 2.9%. Sequencing was carried out using peripheral blood. The receptors derive from a woman aged 55 to 70 with acute or convalescent COVID-19.

V and J are TRBV29-1 and TRBJ2-5; D uncertain. The CDR3 is 11 residues long. V lost 4 bases to trimming and J lost 1 base, with 4 bases between them. Germline loops: CDR1 SQVTM, CDR2 ANQGSEA. CDR3 amino acids: CSVAFQETQYF. CDR3 nucleotide sequence: TGCAGCGTTGCCTTCCAAGAGACCCAGTACTTC.

V usage is TRBV24-1 and J usage is TRBJ1-2, with a possible D match to TRBD1 (5 bases). This CDR3 is 14 amino acids long. V lost 7 bases to trimming and J lost 3 bases, with 14 bases between them. CDR1 is KGHDR and CDR2 is SFDVKD in the germline V gene. The CDR3 sequence is CATSQTAFYYGYTF. DNA of the CDR3: TGTGCCACCAGCCAGACAGCCTTTTACTATGGCTACACCTTC.

This chain links TRBV7-9 with TRBJ2-5; the match to TRBD1 covers 9 bases. Trimming removed 2 bases from V and 4 bases from J; junction bases left unmatched: 8. Germline CDR1 reads SEHNR; CDR2 reads FQNEAQ (reference sequence). The CDR3 length is 16 residues. The CDR3 DNA reads as TGTGCCAGCAGCTTACAGGGGACAGGGATCGGAGAGACCCAGTACTTC. Translated: CASSLQGTGIGETQYF.

On this clone: Distinct nucleotide sequences in the sample also encode this CDR3. The rearrangement joins TRBV10-3 to TRBJ2-7; 8 bases map to TRBD1. The CDR3 loop spans 14 amino acids. Unmatched junction bases numbered 3, after V lost 5 bases and J lost 0 bases. Germline CDR1 and CDR2: ENHRY and SYGVKD. The CDR3 reads CAISSGTGSYEQYF. DNA for the CDR3: TGTGCCATCAGTTCTGGGACAGGCTCCTACGAGCAGTACTTC.

The chain combines TRBV4-2 with TRBJ2-2; 11 positions agree with TRBD2. The junction had 8 bases not matched to a gene; V was cut back by 1 base and J by 1 base. The CDR3 is 19 residues long. Germline CDR1 is LGHNA and CDR2 is YNFKEQ. CDR3 nucleotides: TGTGCCAGCAGCCAAGCAATCGGGACTAGCGGTGGGAACACCGGGGAGCTGTTTTTT. Translated: CASSQAIGTSGGNTGELFF.

This chain connects TRBV19 to TRBJ2-3, with 8 bases lining up with TRBD1. Trimming at V came to 7 bases and at J to 1 base, leaving 4 bases not matched to a gene. The CDR3 consists of 14 residues. Germline assignment: CDR1 LNHDA and CDR2 SQIVND (reference sequence). CDR3 bases: TGTGCCAGTAAACAGACAGGGGGCACAGATACGCAGTATTTT. Residues: CASKQTGGTDTQYF.

The rearrangement joins TRBV9 to TRBJ2-7; possible D gene TRBD1, 6 bases. The CDR3 covers 14 residues. The V and J ends lost 0 bases and 6 bases respectively, with 13 bases between them. In germline, CDR1 is SGDLS, CDR2 YYNGEE. CDR3 nucleotides: TGTGCCAGCAGCGTAGAAGGCAGGGGCGGCGAGCAGTACTTC. Translated, it gives CASSVEGRGGEQYF.

CDR3 loop: CASSIALAGTYEQYF. The CDR3 DNA follows: TGTGCCAGTAGTATAGCGCTAGCGGGGACCTACGAGCAGTACTTC. V usage is TRBV19 and J usage is TRBJ2-7, with 9 bases matching TRBD2. The V and J ends lost 1 base and 2 bases, in that order; junction bases with no gene match: 3. CDR1 LNHDA and CDR2 SQIVND come from the germline V gene (reference sequence). CDR3 length: 15 amino acids.

This rearrangement joins TRBV7-2 to TRBJ2-2; 7 nucleotides match TRBD1. Per germline, CDR1 SGHTA and CDR2 FQGNSA. The CDR3 extends over 13 amino acids. J lost 8 bases, V lost 4 bases, and 4 bases had no gene match. DNA of the CDR3: TGTGCCAGCAGCTATACAGGGGCAGGGGAGCTGTTTTTT. It encodes CASSYTGAGELFF.